These 26 T cell receptor beta chains were all obtained from the same sample, sequenced in a study of T-cell memory formation after mild COVID-19. TCRdb re-analysed the 5' RACE reads in MiXCR, keeping a single row per CDR3 protein. The table lists approximately 190,000 distinct CDR3 sequences, about 16% of them singletons. Source material: PBMCs or a T cell subset sorted from them (not recorded which). Receptor source: an adult woman who had mild COVID-19 (a few samples of this study predate the infection). Cell type and time point are not known.

The J gene is TRBJ2-3, the V gene TRBV12-3 or TRBV12-4; no firm D call. The V and J ends lost 5 bases and 1 base respectively, with 13 bases between them. The CDR3 loop spans 15 amino acids. CDR3 loop: CASSPSGRGTDTQYF. The DNA for the CDR3 is TGTGCCAGCAGTCCGTCGGGTAGAGGCACAGATACGCAGTATTTT.

This chain joins TRBV6-5 and TRBJ2-3; 8 bases line up with TRBD2. CDR1 is MNHEY and CDR2 is SVGAGI in the germline V gene. This CDR3 spans 17 amino acids. V was pared by 0 bases and J by 3 bases, with 8 bases of the junction left unmatched. DNA for the CDR3: TGTGCCAGCAGTTACTCGGCGGGAGGATCCGTGACAGATACGCAGTATTTT. It yields the protein CASSYSAGGSVTDTQYF.

This clonotype was observed a handful of times. This rearrangement joins TRBV7-2 to TRBJ2-5; D perhaps matches TRBD2 (5 bases). This CDR3 has 15 amino acids. V was trimmed by 1 base and J by 1 base, leaving 10 bases between them. Germline CDR1 SGHTA, CDR2 FQGNSA. CDR3 in amino acids: CASSLGPGTQETQYF. The CDR3 DNA follows: TGTGCCAGCAGCTTAGGCCCGGGAACCCAAGAGACCCAGTACTTC.

This chain connects TRBV7-9 to TRBJ1-1, with TRBD1 as a possible D gene (5 bases). The CDR3 length is 16 residues. CDR1 is SEHNR, CDR2 FQNEAQ, per germline (reference sequence). V dropped 2 bases and J dropped 9 bases, with 22 bases sitting between them. CDR3 bases: TGTGCCAGCAGCTTATCAATCGCGGGGGAGAGAGAGAAAGCTTTCTTT. Its protein is CASSLSIAGEREKAFF.

This clonotype came up a few times. The chain carries TRBV20-1 and TRBJ1-4, with TRBD1 matching over 8 bases. V was clipped by 6 bases and J by 5 bases; unmatched bases: 5. CDR3 size: 13 residues. The germline CDR1 and CDR2 sequences are DFQATT and SNEGSKA (reference sequence). In nucleotides, the CDR3 is TGCAGTGCGGGCAGGGGGCAGAATGAAAAACTGTTTTTT. It yields the protein CSAGRGQNEKLFF.

The chain recombines TRBV20-1 with TRBJ2-7, with 8 bases identical to TRBD1. The CDR3 covers 15 residues. The V segment lost 0 bases and the J segment 5 bases; nucleotides outside the gene matches: 9. CDR1 and CDR2 (germline): DFQATT, SNEGSKA (reference sequence). The CDR3 is CSARDPRTGMDEQYF. In DNA, the CDR3 is TGCAGTGCTAGAGATCCTCGGACAGGGATGGACGAGCAGTACTTC.

This chain uses TRBV30 with TRBJ2-5; a weak D match, TRBD2 (5 bases). Trimming pared 8 bases from V and 0 bases from J, leaving 10 bases between. Per the germline V gene, CDR1 is GTSNPN and CDR2 is SVGIG (reference sequence). The length of the CDR3 is 12 residues. The CDR3 reads CALRLNQETQYF. The CDR3, as DNA: TGTGCCCTTCGACTAAACCAAGAGACCCAGTACTTC.

This clonotype was counted a few times. The CDR3 DNA reads TGTGCCAGCAGAACTAGCGGGGGGACCCAATGGGGCATTCAGTACTTC. This encodes CASRTSGGTQWGIQYF. The chain links TRBV6-6 to TRBJ2-4, with TRBD2 matching over 12 bases. The CDR3 has 16 residues. V shed 6 bases and J 9 bases; nucleotides not matched to a gene: 12. Germline loops: CDR1 MNHNY, CDR2 SVGAGI (reference sequence).

V is TRBV5-1 and J is TRBJ1-2; D might be TRBD1 (5 bases). The CDR3 runs 14 residues. Trimming removed 0 bases from V and 3 bases from J, with 9 bases in between. CDR1 SGHRS and CDR2 YFSETQ come from the germline V gene. The CDR3 region has the DNA TGCGCCAGCAGCTTGGACAGGTTGGACTATGGCTACACCTTC. Protein: CASSLDRLDYGYTF.

The chain carries TRBV11-2 and TRBJ2-5; no firm D call. V was cut by 4 bases and J by 1 base, with 10 bases left in between. The CDR3 is made up of 14 amino acids. The germline CDR1 and CDR2 sequences are SGHAT and FQNNGV. CDR3 DNA sequence: TGTGCCAGCAGCTCTCGACTGACCCAAGAGACCCAGTACTTC. It codes for CASSSRLTQETQYF.

This clonotype has more than one count but fewer than ten. Written as DNA, the CDR3 is TGTGCCAGCAGTTTAAGGGTATGGAGGGAGCAGTACTTC. Translated: CASSLRVWREQYF. The V and J genes are TRBV12-3 or TRBV12-4 and TRBJ2-7; D perhaps matches TRBD2 (5 bases). The V end was cut by 2 bases, the J end by 7 bases, with 12 bases between. The CDR3 is 13 residues long.

V is TRBV9 and J is TRBJ1-4, with 7 bases fitting TRBD1. The CDR3 length is 15 residues. The germline V gene encodes CDR1 SGDLS and CDR2 YYNGEE. J lost 6 bases, V lost 2 bases, and 7 bases had no gene match. The CDR3 region has the DNA TGTGCCAGCAGCGTCTCGACAGGGTCGGATGAAAAACTGTTTTTT. It encodes CASSVSTGSDEKLFF. Full variable domain (remainder filled in from reference TRBV9 and TRBJ1-4): DSGVTQTPKHLITATGQRVTLRCSPRSGDLSVYWYQQSLDQGLQFLIQYYNGEERAKGNILERFSAQQFPDLHSELNLSSLELGDSALYFCASSVSTGSDEKLFFGSGTQLSVL.

This clonotype showed up just a few times. The rearrangement uses TRBV27 and TRBJ1-2, with D possibly matching TRBD1 (5 bases). There are 15 residues in the CDR3. V was clipped by 5 bases and J by 4 bases, with 17 bases between them. Germline assignment: CDR1 MNHEY and CDR2 SMNVEV (reference sequence). This chain's CDR3 is CASSPTGQGGYGYTF. The CDR3 DNA sequence: TGTGCCAGCAGTCCCACGGGGCAGGGTGGCTATGGCTACACCTTC.

Many counts were recorded for this clonotype. This chain links TRBV4-1 with TRBJ2-1; possible D gene TRBD2, 6 bases. This CDR3 comprises 16 residues. Looked up from germline, CDR1 is MGHRA and CDR2 is YSYEKL. The germline V and J ends were trimmed by 0 bases and 6 bases, with 15 bases remaining between them. As DNA, the CDR3 is TGCGCCAGCAGCCAAGATGGGGGGAGGTCCGGCAATGAGCAGTTCTTC. Translating it yields CASSQDGGRSGNEQFF.

This sequence joins TRBV12-3 or TRBV12-4 and TRBJ2-7; a weak D match, TRBD1 (5 bases). This CDR3 is 15 amino acids long. V dropped 3 bases and J dropped 6 bases, with 18 bases sitting between them. The CDR3 loop is CASSFNKGSPAEQYF. The CDR3 coding sequence is TGTGCCAGCAGTTTTAATAAGGGGTCCCCCGCCGAGCAGTACTTC.

This clonotype was recorded a few times. The V call is TRBV7-9, the J call TRBJ1-2; D may be TRBD1 (5 bases). CDR3 length: 14 amino acids. The germline V and J ends were trimmed by 5 bases and 7 bases, with 17 bases remaining between them. Looked up from germline, CDR1 is SEHNR and CDR2 is FQNEAQ (reference sequence). The CDR3 nucleotides read TGTGCCAGCAGCCACCTCAAAGGGGAGGCTGGCTACACCTTC. Its protein is CASSHLKGEAGYTF.

J is TRBJ2-7 and V is TRBV7-2, with 9 bases fitting TRBD1. The CDR3 is 15 amino acids. The V segment lost 0 bases and the J segment 2 bases; nucleotides outside the gene matches: 2. CDR1 and CDR2 (germline): SGHTA, FQGNSA. In DNA form, the CDR3 reads TGTGCCAGCAGCTTAGCGGGACAGGGCCCCTACGAGCAGTACTTC. Translation: CASSLAGQGPYEQYF. The whole variable domain, remainder taken from reference TRBV7-2 and TRBJ2-7, is GAGVSQSPSNKVTEKGKDVELRCDPISGHTALYWYRQSLGQGLEFLIYFQGNSAPDKSGLPSDRFSAERTGGSVSTLTIQRTQQEDSAVYLCASSLAGQGPYEQYFGPGTRLTVT.

This chain uses TRBV29-1 with TRBJ1-2, with 9 bases fitting TRBD1. The CDR3 sequence is 12 residues long. With V trimmed by 6 bases and J by 10 bases, 9 bases remained unmatched. Germline V gives CDR1 SQVTM, CDR2 ANQGSEA. The CDR3 bases are TGCAGCGTGGGGACCGGGACAGGGTCCTACACCTTC. The encoded protein is CSVGTGTGSYTF.

This sequence joins TRBV2 and TRBJ1-2; 7 bases match TRBD1. The length of the CDR3 is 15 residues. V was clipped by 6 bases and J by 2 bases; unmatched bases: 9. Per germline, CDR1 SNHLY and CDR2 FYNNEI. The CDR3 region is CASRTQGWHNYGYTF. DNA of the CDR3: TGTGCCAGCAGGACACAGGGGTGGCACAACTATGGCTACACCTTC.

This clonotype was seen many times. The CDR3, as DNA: TGCGCCAGCAGCGCGGACAGGGGAGTGGAGACCCAGTACTTC. Residues: CASSADRGVETQYF. The gene calls are TRBV5-1 and TRBJ2-5; 9 bases line up with TRBD1. The trim removed 4 bases at V and 5 bases at J, leaving 6 bases unmatched. The CDR3 totals 14 residues. The germline gives CDR1 SGHRS, CDR2 YFSETQ.

This clonotype has only a few counts. The chain uses TRBV20-1 and TRBJ1-1; D gene uncertain. The germline CDR1 and CDR2 sequences are DFQATT and SNEGSKA (reference sequence). Trimming took off 1 base at V and 8 bases at J, with 17 bases between the two ends. The length of the CDR3 is 14 residues. The CDR3 DNA is TGCAGTGCTAGAGCGGATATCGGATTAAAAGAAGCTTTCTTT. This sequence encodes CSARADIGLKEAFF.

The genes are TRBV7-6 and TRBJ1-5; TRBD1 might be the D (6 bases). The V gene's germline CDR1 is SGHVS and CDR2 FNYEAQ. CDR3 length: 15 residues. The V gene lost 1 base and the J gene lost 6 bases, with 13 bases spanning the gap. For the CDR3, the DNA is TGTGCCAGCAGCTTAGGTACAGGGATCAGTCAGCCCCAGCATTTT. This translates into CASSLGTGISQPQHF.

This clonotype turned up a few times. The gene calls are TRBV11-3 and TRBJ2-1; TRBD2 is a possible D gene (5 bases). This CDR3 has 15 residues. Germline V gene sequence: CDR1 SGHNT, CDR2 YENEEA. Trimming left V 1 base short and J 3 bases short, with 10 bases between. The CDR3 nucleotides are TGTGCCAGCAGCTTAGTTACGGGAAACTACAATGAGCAGTTCTTC. This sequence encodes CASSLVTGNYNEQFF.

This rearrangement joins TRBV24-1 to TRBJ2-3; TRBD1 matches at 7 bases. Germline lookup yields CDR1 KGHDR and CDR2 SFDVKD. CDR3 length: 13 amino acids. V dropped 10 bases and J dropped 2; count of bases not matched to a gene: 5. In nucleotides, the CDR3 is TGTGCCACGAGCGGACAGGCCACAGATACGCAGTATTTT. It specifies CATSGQATDTQYF.

The V and J genes are TRBV4-2 and TRBJ1-2; TRBD1 matches 9 bases. CDR1 is LGHNA, CDR2 YNFKEQ, per germline. The V segment lost 0 bases and the J segment 4 bases; nucleotides outside the gene matches: 6. This CDR3 contains 16 residues. CDR3 sequence (DNA): TGTGCCAGCAGCCAAGAAGGGACAGGGCGGGTCTATGGCTACACCTTC. This gives the protein CASSQEGTGRVYGYTF.

This clonotype has only a few counts. This chain links TRBV18 with TRBJ2-5; D is uncertain. V lost 0 bases and J 7 bases, leaving 12 bases between the germline ends. CDR1 and CDR2 (germline): KGHSH, LQKENI. The CDR3 runs to 14 residues. The CDR3 here is CASSPPTVGSTQYF. CDR3 DNA: TGTGCCAGCTCACCACCCACAGTGGGGTCGACCCAGTACTTC.